A single sample is the source of the 17 T cell receptor beta chains below, sequenced in a study of blood T cell repertoires in COVID-19. Profiled with immunoSEQ multiplex PCR; TCRdb holds only in-frame clones, not every one. The data hold some 190,000 clones, with just under 85% observed a single time. The sample taken for sequencing was peripheral blood. The origin of the receptors is a woman aged 70-85 years with active or convalescent COVID-19.

The chain recombines TRBV9 with TRBJ1-5; 8 bases map to TRBD1. J was trimmed by 7 bases and V by 0 bases; bases with no gene match: 9. CDR3 size: 16 residues. The germline CDR1 and CDR2 sequences are SGDLS and YYNGEE. CDR3 sequence reads: CASSVESTGVWQPQHF. The CDR3 DNA is TGTGCCAGCAGCGTAGAATCGACAGGGGTATGGCAGCCCCAGCATTTT.

The V and J genes are TRBV6-6 and TRBJ2-1; D perhaps matches TRBD2 (5 bases). Germline assignment: CDR1 MNHNY and CDR2 SVGAGI (reference sequence). Trimming pared 6 bases from V and 15 bases from J, leaving 21 bases between. This CDR3 is 13 amino acids long. In nucleotides, the CDR3 is TGTGCCAGCAGCTCCCCAGTAGCGAGGAAGCTGTTCTTC. Protein product: CASSSPVARKLFF.

This chain joins TRBV28 and TRBJ1-1; 8 bases fit TRBD1. V was clipped by 5 bases and J by 7 bases; unmatched bases: 12. This CDR3 spans 15 amino acids. Looked up from germline, CDR1 is MDHEN and CDR2 is SYDVKM. The CDR3 DNA is TGTGCCAGCAGTCCCCTAGCAGGGACAGGCTTTGAAGCTTTCTTT. It yields the protein CASSPLAGTGFEAFF. The full variable domain, with the rest looked up from reference TRBV28 and TRBJ1-1, is DVKVTQSSRYLVKRTGEKVFLECVQDMDHENMFWYRQDPGLGLRLIYFSYDVKMKEKGDIPEGYSVSREKKERFSLILESASTNQTSMYLCASSPLAGTGFEAFFGQGTRLTVV.

This sequence joins TRBV29-1 and TRBJ1-1; D possibly corresponds to TRBD1 (6 bases). CDR3 length: 14 residues. The germline V and J ends were trimmed by 0 bases and 3 bases, with 11 bases remaining between them. The germline V gene encodes CDR1 SQVTM and CDR2 ANQGSEA. The CDR3 DNA is TGCAGCGTTGAAGAAAGGGGGATCTACACTGAAGCTTTCTTT. As protein: CSVEERGIYTEAFF.

This clone showed up just once. CDR3 DNA: TGTGCCAGCAGTTTAGCAGTAACTAGTAAGGGTGAGCAGTTCTTC. It specifies CASSLAVTSKGEQFF. V usage is TRBV28 and J usage is TRBJ2-1, with a tentative D call TRBD2 (5 bases). Germline V lookup: CDR1 MDHEN, CDR2 SYDVKM. This CDR3 comprises 15 residues. Between the trimmed V and J ends, which lost 2 bases and 9 bases, there was a span of 17 bases.

The chain carries TRBV27 and TRBJ2-1; TRBD1 aligns across 9 bases. CDR1 and CDR2 (germline): MNHEY, SMNVEV (reference sequence). This CDR3 has 13 amino acids. Trimming cost V 2 bases and J 11 bases; bases outside gene matches: 4. CDR3 amino acids: CASSLPGTGKQFF. The CDR3 DNA follows: TGTGCCAGCAGTTTACCCGGGACAGGGAAGCAGTTCTTC.

The V and J genes are TRBV7-8 and TRBJ1-5; the D gene is possibly TRBD1 (5 bases). The germline gives CDR1 SGHVS, CDR2 FQNEAQ. There are 13 residues in the CDR3. V lost 2 bases to trimming and J lost 6 bases, with 8 bases between them. The CDR3 coding sequence is TGTGCCAGCAGCTTAAGGGGTCTTCAGCCCCAGCATTTT. Its translation: CASSLRGLQPQHF. Complete variable domain (other parts from reference TRBV7-8 and TRBJ1-5): GAGVSQSPRYKVAKRGQDVALRCDPISGHVSLFWYQQALGQGPEFLTYFQNEAQLDKSGLPSDRFFAERPEGSVSTLKIQRTQQEDSAVYLCASSLRGLQPQHFGDGTRLSIL.

V gene TRBV3-1 (or the pseudogene TRBV3-2) combines with J gene TRBJ1-1, with D uncertain. Trimming removed 4 bases at V and 1 base at J, with 13 bases between. The CDR3 has 15 amino acids. Germline lookup yields CDR1 LGHDT and CDR2 YNNKEL (reference sequence). The CDR3 spells CASSPWRGPNTEAFF. CDR3 nucleotides: TGTGCCAGCAGCCCCTGGAGAGGTCCGAACACTGAAGCTTTCTTT.

The V gene is TRBV2, the J gene TRBJ1-4; 7 nucleotides agree with TRBD1. The CDR3 spans 12 residues. Germline V gives CDR1 SNHLY, CDR2 FYNNEI. V dropped 7 bases and J dropped 7; count of bases not matched to a gene: 3. The CDR3 protein is CASTEGAEKLFF. The CDR3 DNA sequence: TGTGCCAGCACGGAGGGGGCTGAAAAACTGTTTTTT. Full variable domain (rest looked up from reference TRBV2 and TRBJ1-4): EPEVTQTPSHQVTQMGQEVILRCVPISNHLYFYWYRQILGQKVEFLVSFYNNEISEKSEIFDDQFSVERPDGSNFTLKIRSTKLEDSAMYFCASTEGAEKLFFGSGTQLSVL.

The rearrangement joins TRBV28 to TRBJ1-2; D not certain. V lost 7 bases and J lost 0, with 9 bases in between. Germline values: CDR1 MDHEN, CDR2 SYDVKM. The CDR3 spans 13 residues. CDR3 nucleotide sequence: TGTGCCAGCATCCCCGGGACTAACTATGGCTACACCTTC. Its translation is CASIPGTNYGYTF.

The CDR3 sequence is CASSLSQGWNSPLHF. DNA of the CDR3: TGTGCCAGCAGCTTGAGTCAGGGGTGGAATTCACCCCTCCACTTT. This chain links TRBV7-2 with TRBJ1-6; possible D gene TRBD1, 6 bases. Per the germline V gene, CDR1 is SGHTA and CDR2 is FQGNSA. The length of the CDR3 is 15 residues. V shed 3 bases and J shed 7 bases, with 13 bases lying between them.

The sample holds a few counts of this clone. The chain employs TRBV27 and TRBJ2-3, with D perhaps TRBD1 (5 bases). Trimming cost V 5 bases and J 1 base, with 13 bases left between them. Germline values: CDR1 MNHEY, CDR2 SMNVEV (reference sequence). The CDR3 is made up of 15 amino acids. CDR3: CASSLRAVGTDTQYF. As DNA, the CDR3 is TGTGCCAGCAGTCTCAGGGCCGTGGGCACAGATACGCAGTATTTT.

CDR3: CASTRDSRTGELFF. DNA of the CDR3: TGTGCCAGCACGCGCGACTCACGCACCGGGGAGCTGTTTTTT. The gene calls are TRBV28 and TRBJ2-2; D gene ambiguous. Germline V gives CDR1 MDHEN, CDR2 SYDVKM. The CDR3 spans 14 residues. Trimming left V 7 bases short and J 4 bases short, with 13 bases between.

The sample holds one count of this clone. V and J are TRBV5-1 and TRBJ2-2; tentative D call: TRBD2 (6 bases). V lost 1 base to trimming and J lost 4 bases, with 14 bases between them. CDR1 is SGHRS, CDR2 YFSETQ, per germline. The CDR3 runs 16 residues. The CDR3: CASSLRASELTGELFF. The CDR3 DNA is TGCGCCAGCAGCTTGAGGGCTAGCGAGCTCACCGGGGAGCTGTTTTTT.

This clone appeared once. This chain uses TRBV18 with TRBJ2-3, with 7 bases identical to TRBD1. This CDR3 is 15 amino acids long. V gave up 4 bases and J gave up 2 bases; unmatched junction bases: 6. In germline, CDR1 is KGHSH, CDR2 LQKENI. Here the CDR3 reads CASSRRQGNTDTQYF. For the CDR3, the DNA is TGTGCCAGCTCACGCCGACAGGGTAACACAGATACGCAGTATTTT.

This chain joins TRBV18 and TRBJ2-5, with 9 bases aligning to TRBD2. CDR3 length: 15 amino acids. With V trimmed by 2 bases and J by 4 bases, 5 bases remained unmatched. Germline V lookup: CDR1 KGHSH, CDR2 LQKENI. Here the CDR3 reads CASSPYSGSGETQYF. CDR3 nucleotides: TGTGCCAGCTCACCATATAGCGGGAGTGGAGAGACCCAGTACTTC.

Here the CDR3 DNA reads TGTGCCAGCAGTGAAAGAGGGATTGGCTTTGAAGCTTTCTTT. It is translated as CASSERGIGFEAFF. The genes are TRBV6-1 and TRBJ1-1; D ambiguous. The CDR3 totals 14 residues. Germline V gene data show CDR1 as MNHNS and CDR2 as SASEGT. V was pared by 2 bases and J by 7 bases, with 14 bases between.